This TCR beta chain derives from a study of blood T cell repertoires in COVID-19. Study background: Donors in the United States, Italy and Spain gave samples during acute or convalescent COVID-19. T cells, B-cell-depleted T cells, or PBMCs supplied cDNA or gDNA.

V lost 2 bases and J lost 8, with 12 bases in between. The CDR3 spans 13 residues. The germline V gene has CDR1 SGHTA and CDR2 FQGTGA. Repertoires were generated with immunoSEQ multiplex PCR, while TCRdb's copy carries only in-frame clones and drops some. The sample lists 350,000 to 450,000 clones, approximately 91% occurring once. Adults between roughly 18 and 100 years of age took part from 24 US areas. A PCR-confirmed or clinician-diagnosed COVID-19 case had contacted exposed participants within 2 weeks of entry. This receptor was obtained from a woman between 18 and 29 years old who had been exposed to COVID-19. Sequences were obtained from PBMCs or T cells enriched from blood (not recorded which). The V and J genes are TRBV7-3 and TRBJ1-2, with unresolved D. CDR3 in amino acids: CASSLSPGGGYTF. The CDR3 bases are TGTGCCAGCAGCTTATCACCGGGAGGCGGCTACACCTTC.